A single TCR beta chain is shown here with its context. This sample was taken from a study of control samples from healthy donors and cancer patients. Using immunoSEQ multiplex PCR, the repertoire was profiled, and TCRdb retains in-frame clones only, with some absent. The repertoire includes 120,000 or so clones, approximately 90% of them detected once, and roughly an eighth sits in the top ten. This CDR3 has 14 amino acids. V was shortened by 4 bases and J by 0 bases, with 9 bases between the two germline ends. Germline CDR1 and CDR2: LGHNA and YNFKEQ. The gene calls are TRBV4-2 and TRBJ1-2; D ambiguous. The clonotype comes from a man aged 25-45 years in good health. Material for sequencing was blood. CDR3 DNA sequence: TGTGCCAGCAGCCCTGATCAGACTAACTATGGCTACACCTTC. Its translation: CASSPDQTNYGYTF.